This TCR beta chain was obtained from a study of CD8 T cells in Susac syndrome. Random hexamers served to reverse transcribe roughly 0.45 to 1 ug RNA. Amplification of the TCR beta CDR3 was carried out by immunoSEQ multiplex PCR, which spanned a total of 54 Vbeta and 13 Jbeta segments. TCRdb recomputed calls from the immunoSEQ multiplex PCR reads with MiXCR, one row per CDR3 protein. The sample has around 200,000 distinct CDR3 sequences, around 94% seen once. TEMRA cells were FACS-enriched, while CD8+ and CD4+ T cells were negatively isolated. On this clonotype: Its antigen is unidentified.

Between the trimmed V and J ends, which lost 6 bases and 2 bases, there was a span of 22 bases. This CDR3 contains 17 residues. Germline V CDR1 and CDR2: MDHEN, SYDVKM. Whole-study findings and limits: Acknowledgment was made by the study that its TCR sequencing and HLA analysis involved a relatively small number of individuals. None of the CD4+ T cell repertoires in Susac syndrome showed clonal expansion.

The J gene is TRBJ1-1, the V gene TRBV28, with TRBD1 as a possible D gene (6 bases). The sequenced sample consisted of CD4+ T cells from PBMCs. The TCR originated in a human donor with Susac syndrome. The CDR3 region is CASSPRGSPARNTEAFF. CDR3 in DNA: TGTGCCAGCAGCCCCAGGGGCAGCCCGGCGAGAAACACTGAAGCTTTCTTT.